This T cell receptor beta chain was found in a study of cytomegalovirus exposure and HLA in healthy donors. Study results and caveats: It emerged from a later analysis that several of the most significant clusters appeared to be linked to common viral pathogens. Within the data, a cluster of highly shared sequence variants was likely a sequencing artifact.

In the PCR, 60 Vbeta and 13 Jbeta primers were used. Repertoires were generated with immunoSEQ multiplex PCR, while TCRdb's copy carries only in-frame clones and drops some. Of some 140,000 clones listed, roughly three quarters are singletons. The CDR3 contains 15 residues. Germline loops: CDR1 SGHTS, CDR2 YDEGEE. V dropped 0 bases and J dropped 8; count of bases not matched to a gene: 6. In the case of this clone: Its antigen is still unknown.

The sample taken for sequencing was PBMCs. This sequence joins TRBV5-8 and TRBJ1-4, with 8 bases aligning to TRBD1. The clonotype was recovered from a man aged 35 to 55 in good health and CMV-seronegative. The CDR3 loop reads CASSLGTGIGEKLFF. In DNA form, the CDR3 reads TGTGCCAGCAGCTTGGGGACAGGGATTGGCGAAAAACTGTTTTTT.